These 5 T cell receptor beta chains originate from one sample sequenced in a study of long-term antiretroviral therapy in people with HIV. The immunoSEQ assay was v3.0, run at survey level. Clones were sequenced by immunoSEQ multiplex PCR, and TCRdb holds only the in-frame ones, with some missing. This table has roughly 40,000 clones, about 94% appearing once. Sample: unsorted PBMCs, taken almost 9.5 years after starting antiretroviral therapy. These TCRs come from a man between 25 and 39 years old with HIV.

The chain employs TRBV10-3 and TRBJ2-5; D may correspond to TRBD1 or TRBD2 (5 bases each). In germline, CDR1 is ENHRY, CDR2 SYGVKD. Trimming removed 6 bases from V and 1 base from J, with 12 bases in between. This CDR3 spans 14 amino acids. CDR3 region: CAISLPGTQETQYF. The CDR3 region has the DNA TGTGCCATCAGCCTCCCCGGGACCCAAGAGACCCAGTACTTC.

In this sample, this clone turned up once. This sequence joins TRBV2 and TRBJ2-7; 8 bases are shared with TRBD1. The length of the CDR3 is 14 residues. From germline, CDR1 is SNHLY and CDR2 FYNNEI. Losses at the gene ends were 2 bases for V and 3 bases for J; bases not matched to a gene: 3. The chain's CDR3 is CASSEQGAVYEQYF. The CDR3 DNA reads TGTGCCAGCAGTGAACAGGGGGCGGTCTACGAGCAGTACTTC.

V and J are TRBV15 and TRBJ1-4; D unresolved. Trimming stripped 8 bases from V and 7 bases from J, with 11 bases between. The CDR3 length is 12 residues. Germline V gives CDR1 LNHNV, CDR2 YYDKDF (reference sequence). CDR3 nucleotides: TGTGCCACCGCTGTAAACCGTGAAAAACTGTTTTTT. Translation: CATAVNREKLFF.

The CDR3 nucleotides are TGTGCCAGCAGCTTGAAAGGCGTTGGGAATGAAAAACTGTTTTTT. Protein: CASSLKGVGNEKLFF. The J gene is TRBJ1-4, the V gene TRBV5-4; unclear D gene. Between the trimmed V and J ends, which lost 1 base and 5 bases, there was a span of 12 bases. The germline V gene encodes CDR1 SGHNT and CDR2 YYREEE (reference sequence). CDR3 length: 15 residues.

This chain uses TRBV6-5 with TRBJ2-7; 7 nucleotides agree with TRBD2. Germline-derived CDR1 and CDR2 are MNHEY and SVGAGI. CDR3 size: 14 residues. V gave up 8 bases and J gave up 0 bases; unmatched junction bases: 7. CDR3 nucleotides: TGTGCCAGCTCGGTGGGGGGGAGCTCCTACGAGCAGTACTTC. It encodes CASSVGGSSYEQYF.